This T cell receptor beta chain stems from a study of T cells in Graves' hyperthyroidism and ophthalmopathy. Study-wide results and caveats: Researchers found most expanded thyroid clonotypes above 0.001 in blood as well. Model predictions of ophthalmopathy came a median 6.5 months before onset.

V lost 5 bases, J lost 1 base, and 3 bases stayed unmatched. The V gene's germline CDR1 is PRHDT and CDR2 FYEKMQ (reference sequence). The CDR3 runs 16 residues. As regards this clonotype: What it binds is not known.

Amplification yielded TCR beta CDR3 regions, with RNA transcripts as the source. HTBI primers drove first-round RT-PCR of the TCR CDR3. TCRdb redid the calling of the multiplex PCR reads with MiXCR, one entry per CDR3 protein. The data contain almost 500,000 distinct CDR3 sequences, approximately 22% of them seen just once; the ten biggest clones take up about half. Sequenced: blood. The chain uses TRBV13 and TRBJ2-3; 13 bases map to TRBD2. This receptor was identified in a woman in her seventies with Graves' ophthalmopathy. CDR3 amino acids: CASSATSGRRTDTQYF. The DNA for the CDR3 is TGTGCCAGCAGCGCGACTAGCGGGAGGCGCACAGATACGCAGTATTTT.